This T cell receptor (beta chain) came from a study of vaccination and CD4 T cells after COVID-19. Treatment given: approximately nine-day PBMC culture with coronavirus spike peptide pools or control peptides (ViraFEST assay). Expansion of antigen-specific T cells with peptide pools by ViraFEST preceded sequencing of TCRs. A word on this clonotype: Its antigen remains unknown.

With V trimmed by 5 bases and J by 2 bases, 6 bases remained unmatched. The CDR3 extends over 15 amino acids. CDR1 and CDR2 from the germline V gene are MNHEY and SMNVEV (reference sequence). At the Johns Hopkins FTIC core, DNA taken from cultured CD4+ T cells was sequenced by way of the Oncomine TCR Beta short-read assay. Each CDR3 protein is one row after TCRdb ran MiXCR on the PCR reads. The sample records 15,000 to 20,000 distinct CDR3 sequences, over 75% being singletons. The chain joins TRBV27 to TRBJ2-5; 9 positions agree with TRBD2. This clonotype originated in a human donor who received a COVID-19 vaccine. The source was CD4+ T cells from blood, cultured in vitro, collected after SARS-CoV-2 vaccination. DNA for the CDR3: TGTGCCAGCAGTCCGGGACTAGCCATTCAAGAGACCCAGTACTTC. This codes for CASSPGLAIQETQYF.